This T cell receptor beta chain appears in the sequencing data of a study of cytotoxic CD8 clonotypes in ibrutinib-treated CLL. On the study more broadly: Responses: some 25 partial, 2 complete; after median around 70 months, roughly 14 stayed remitted, approximately twelve progressed. Overall study findings and caveats: Patients with sustained remission and those progressing were sampled at differing times. Patients had baseline clonality above age-matched healthy donors, and this clonality moved with circulating CD8+ T-cell counts.

Sequenced by immunoSEQ multiplex PCR; TCRdb stores in-frame clones only, minus some. Found here are a few hundred thousand clones, 60% to 75% of them singletons; the top ten hold less than 20%. The germline V gene encodes CDR1 SGHRS and CDR2 YFSETQ. This CDR3 spans 12 amino acids. Trimming stripped 6 bases from V and 1 base from J, with 6 bases between. TCR beta library input comprised around 2 micrograms of genomic DNA from cryopreserved PBMCs. This clone appeared once. The antigen is not known. Sequenced material: PBMCs, taken after 24 months of ibrutinib treatment. The chain has TRBV5-1 and TRBJ2-3; D gene ambiguous. The TCR sequence derives from a human donor with chronic lymphocytic leukemia. CDR3 nucleotide sequence: TGCGCCAGCACCTCAGGCACAGATACGCAGTATTTT. Translated, it gives CASTSGTDTQYF. Combining the CDR3 with reference TRBV5-1 and TRBJ2-3 gives the whole variable domain KAGVTQTPRYLIKTRGQQVTLSCSPISGHRSVSWYQQTPGQGLQFLFEYFSETQRNKGNFPGRFSGRQFSNSRSEMNVSTLELGDSALYLCASTSGTDTQYFGPGTRLTVL.